This T cell receptor beta chain was obtained from a study of naive CD8 T cells in extremely preterm neonates (dated by TCRdb to the late 2010s). Regarding the study in general: The abstract gives the adult participants' age range as 25-50 years, whereas the methods give 20-50 years. TCRbeta CDR3 repertoires of sorted naive CD8+ T cells were compared across four age groups: extremely preterm neonates, term neonates, young children and adults. General study outcomes and caveats: Preterm neonates had significantly lower iChao1 richness than all other age groups (p < 0.05) and an even clone distribution, indicating a less rich repertoire. Preterm CDR3s were shorter, with fewer N additions and less junctional trimming, and were closer to germline than those of older groups. The proportion of shared CDR3 nucleotide sequences was higher in preterm neonates (around 2.7%) than in term neonates (roughly 0.4%), young children (about 0.03%) and adults (approximately 0.01%). A small sample size and variable productive template counts among preterm samples were noted by the authors as limitations. Prospective longitudinal studies of preterm and term neonates were called for by the authors so that T cell development could be tracked within individuals.

From the germline V gene (reference sequence), CDR1 is LNHDA and CDR2 is SQIVND. The CDR3 runs 16 residues from the cysteine to the phenylalanine. Just the 48-base CDR3 DNA is kept, in frame starting at base 1. V lost 9 bases and J lost 0 bases; the stretch between them is 17 bases long. TCRbeta CDR3 regions were amplified from genomic DNA by a two-step, bias-controlled multiplex PCR. The multiplex PCR included primers specific for each TRBV and TRBJ gene segment. The immunoSEQ Assay was used to generate TCRbeta repertoire data. The paper's processing steps were these. A relative-frequency ratio and a modified nearest-neighbor algorithm were applied to filter and cluster reads so that closely related sequences were merged. The V, D and J gene assignments for CDR3 sequences were based on IMGT annotation. Template counts were quantified against synthetic TCR CDR3 analog sequences and normalized for PCR amplification bias. Only unique productive sequences, defined as in-frame CDR3 sequences lacking stop codons, were included in the analyses. The immunoSEQ Analyzer software was used to compute clonality, defined as 1 minus Pielou's evenness, and iChao1 richness. JMP was used for statistical testing, with Student's t-test or a non-parametric test applied depending on Shapiro-Wilk normality results. This immuneACCESS table, as held by TCRdb, lists in-frame sequences with V and J called but not all clones. Of the missing ones, under half trace to an unresolved V gene in checked studies; the others have no known cause. Clone size and the V and J calls come from that table; the DNA yielded D and trimming. The sample yields roughly 5,500 clones; 95% to 98% were counted once. 0.6% to 0.9% of the sample is taken by the ten largest.

Peripheral blood was donated by five healthy children aged 16-56 months who were having elective routine surgery, plus five healthy nonsmoking adults. Healthy nonsmokers aged about 20-50 years, with a median age of approximately 40 years, were used as adult controls. A FACSAria III cell sorter was used to sort live, Annexin V-negative naive CD8+ T cells (CD3+CD8+CD45RA+CCR7+). Each sample yielded between roughly 17,000 and 110,000 sorted naive CD8+ T cells. Mononuclear cells were isolated from diluted blood by Ficoll-Paque density gradient centrifugation. Before sorting, mononuclear cells were cryopreserved in around 10% DMSO with about 90% FBS and kept in long-term storage at -150 degrees C. After thawing, the cells were stained with Annexin V and with antibodies against CD3, CD8, CCR7 and CD45RA. The DNeasy Blood and Tissue Kit was used to extract genomic DNA from snap-frozen pellets of sorted cells.

About this clone: Its antigen remains undetermined. Nothing much larger sits one base from this clone, and base qualities are not available.

The rearranged segments are TRBV19 and TRBJ2-2; a tentative D call is TRBD2 (6 bases match). Sequencing was carried out using naive CD8+ T cells from blood. The sequence was obtained from a human donor in good health. The nucleotide sequence is TGTGCCAGCTCCTGGGGAGGCCTCGCGAACACCGGGGAGCTGTTTTTT. Its protein reads: CASSWGGLANTGELFF.